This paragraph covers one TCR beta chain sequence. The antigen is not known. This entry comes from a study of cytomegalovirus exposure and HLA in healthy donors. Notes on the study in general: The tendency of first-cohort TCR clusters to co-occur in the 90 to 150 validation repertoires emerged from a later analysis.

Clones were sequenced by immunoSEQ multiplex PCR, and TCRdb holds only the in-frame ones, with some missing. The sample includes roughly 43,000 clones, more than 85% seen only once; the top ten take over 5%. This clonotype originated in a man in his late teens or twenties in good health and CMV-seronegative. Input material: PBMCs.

CDR3 sequence (DNA): TGTGCCAGCAGCGTAGAGGCAGGGGTTGTCCGGACCCAGTACTTC. Amino acids: CASSVEAGVVRTQYF. The rearrangement joins TRBV9 to TRBJ2-5, with D maybe TRBD1 (6 bases). This CDR3 has 15 amino acids. Looked up from germline, CDR1 is SGDLS and CDR2 is YYNGEE. V was cut by 0 bases and J by 7 bases, with 16 bases left in between. Full variable domain (rest looked up from reference TRBV9 and TRBJ2-5): DSGVTQTPKHLITATGQRVTLRCSPRSGDLSVYWYQQSLDQGLQFLIQYYNGEERAKGNILERFSAQQFPDLHSELNLSSLELGDSALYFCASSVEAGVVRTQYFGPGTRLLVL.